A single sample gave rise to the 18 T cell receptor beta chains below, sequenced in a study of human T cells and chemical hapten exposure. One entry per CDR3 protein results from TCRdb running MiXCR on the RACE reads. In the table there are 150,000 to 200,000 distinct CDR3 sequences, under 35% of which are singletons. Time point reported: pre-sensitization, week 0. Noted treatment: therapeutic diphenylcyclopropenone sensitization with weekly scalp DPC. The sequences come from whole blood, collected in connection with sensitization to the hapten diphenylcyclopropenone (DPC). Receptor source: a woman aged 25 to 39 with alopecia areata. Some clones in this sample may be carry-over from other donors' samples.

The J gene is TRBJ1-2, the V gene TRBV9, with a weak D call TRBD1 (5 bases). The ends were cut back, 0 bases at V and 4 bases at J, with 22 bases in the middle. Germline loops: CDR1 SGDLS, CDR2 YYNGEE. The CDR3 covers 18 residues. CDR3 sequence reads: CASSVEILGDSDGYGYTF. In DNA, the CDR3 is TGTGCCAGCAGCGTAGAGATATTGGGAGACAGCGACGGCTATGGCTACACCTTC.

The sample holds many counts of this clonotype. CDR3 coding DNA: TGCGCCAGCAGACCAGGACAGGGTCCTGAGAGTGAGCAGTTCTTC. It translates to CASRPGQGPESEQFF. V and J are TRBV5-1 and TRBJ2-1; 8 nucleotides agree with TRBD1. Germline CDR1 SGHRS, CDR2 YFSETQ. V lost 5 bases and J lost 9; bases outside the gene matches: 13. The CDR3 has 15 amino acids. The whole variable domain, remainder taken from reference TRBV5-1 and TRBJ2-1, is KAGVTQTPRYLIKTRGQQVTLSCSPISGHRSVSWYQQTPGQGLQFLFEYFSETQRNKGNFPGRFSGRQFSNSRSEMNVSTLELGDSALYLCASRPGQGPESEQFFGPGTRLTVL.

The rearrangement joins TRBV7-9 to TRBJ1-1; D remains ambiguous. V was pared by 1 base and J by 0 bases, with 6 bases between. The CDR3 covers 14 residues. Germline V gene sequence: CDR1 SEHNR, CDR2 FQNEAQ (reference sequence). The CDR3 DNA reads as TGTGCCAGCAGCTTAGTGTTCATGAACACTGAAGCTTTCTTT. Protein: CASSLVFMNTEAFF.

This chain joins TRBV2 and TRBJ2-1; TRBD2 matches at 9 bases. After removal of 6 bases from V and 7 bases from J, the junction contained 4 bases not matched to a gene. Germline V gene lookup returns CDR1 SNHLY and CDR2 FYNNEI. The CDR3 has 13 residues. For the CDR3, the DNA is TGTGCCAGCAGGGGGACTAGCCGGAATGAGCAGTTCTTC. Translating it yields CASRGTSRNEQFF.

This chain links TRBV19 with TRBJ2-1; 8 bases map to TRBD2. The CDR3 covers 13 residues. The junction had 8 bases not matched to a gene; V was cut back by 4 bases and J by 12 bases. The germline CDR1 and CDR2 sequences are LNHDA and SQIVND (reference sequence). CDR3 DNA: TGTGCCAGTAGTAAGGACGGACGGGGGGGGCAGTTCTTC. Its translation is CASSKDGRGGQFF.

This clonotype appeared a few times. CDR3 bases: TGTGCCAGCAGTCGCGGGGAGCTGTTTTTT. Amino acid sequence: CASSRGELFF. The chain combines TRBV28 with TRBJ2-2; no clear D gene. The CDR3 spans 10 residues. V lost 5 bases and J lost 7, with 2 bases in between. Germline V gene sequence: CDR1 MDHEN, CDR2 SYDVKM.

The V and J genes are TRBV10-3 and TRBJ2-1; possibly TRBD2 for D (5 bases). With 10 bases removed from V and 4 bases from J, the gap between germline ends came to 23 bases. The CDR3 is 16 residues long. Germline lookup yields CDR1 ENHRY and CDR2 SYGVKD. The CDR3 DNA sequence: TGTGCCACGACGGGGTGGGAAAACCTCGCTTACAATGAGCAGTTCTTC. This encodes CATTGWENLAYNEQFF.

This clonotype was seen only a few times. CDR3 nucleotide sequence: TGTGCCAGCAGCTATATTCAGGGGGGAACTGAAGCTTTCTTT. Translating gives CASSYIQGGTEAFF. This chain joins TRBV11-3 and TRBJ1-1; 7 bases fit TRBD1. The CDR3 consists of 14 residues. The V and J ends lost 4 bases and 5 bases, in that order; junction bases with no gene match: 7. Germline CDR1 reads SGHNT; CDR2 reads YENEEA. Full variable domain (missing parts from reference TRBV11-3 and TRBJ1-1): EAGVVQSPRYKIIEKKQPVAFWCNPISGHNTLYWYLQNLGQGPELLIRYENEEAVDDSQLPKDRFSAERLKGVDSTLKIQPAELGDSAVYLCASSYIQGGTEAFFGQGTRLTVV.

The sample holds a few counts of this clonotype. The gene calls are TRBV7-6 and TRBJ2-5; TRBD1 agrees at 7 bases. Germline CDR1 SGHVS, CDR2 FNYEAQ. V was clipped by 2 bases and J by 1 base; unmatched bases: 4. The CDR3 contains 15 residues. CDR3 region: CASSLSGQAQETQYF. The CDR3 DNA is TGTGCCAGCAGCTTATCTGGACAGGCCCAAGAGACCCAGTACTTC.

This clonotype has just a few counts. The chain recombines TRBV12-3 or TRBV12-4 with TRBJ2-5, with D uncertain. Trimming stripped 3 bases from V and 5 bases from J, with 10 bases between. The CDR3 spans 13 residues. The CDR3 nucleotides read TGTGCCAGCAGTTTCGCCCTCGGGGAGACCCAGTACTTC. Translation: CASSFALGETQYF.

This clonotype has only a few counts. This chain connects TRBV5-1 to TRBJ1-1, with D possibly matching TRBD1 (5 bases). The length of the CDR3 is 13 residues. V lost 1 base and J lost 4, with 8 bases in between. Germline V gene lookup returns CDR1 SGHRS and CDR2 YFSETQ. CDR3 residues: CASSLPGGTEAFF. The CDR3 DNA sequence: TGCGCCAGCAGCTTGCCCGGGGGCACTGAAGCTTTCTTT.

The chain is built from TRBV7-3 and TRBJ2-2; 8 bases match TRBD2. The CDR3 loop spans 14 amino acids. V gave up 8 bases and J gave up 5 bases; unmatched junction bases: 7. The germline CDR1 and CDR2 sequences are SGHTA and FQGTGA. The CDR3 DNA follows: TGTGCCAGCTTCTCGGGGGGGGTAACCGGGGAGCTGTTTTTT. Amino acid sequence: CASFSGGVTGELFF.

This clonotype was seen a few times. The CDR3 here is CSAYSSGSYEQYF. The CDR3 nucleotides read TGCAGTGCCTACTCTAGCGGGAGCTACGAGCAGTACTTC. The chain carries TRBV20-1 and TRBJ2-7; the match to TRBD2 covers 10 bases. V trimming: 6 bases; J trimming: 3 bases; junction bases outside the gene matches: 5. CDR1 and CDR2 from the germline V gene are DFQATT and SNEGSKA (reference sequence). There are 13 residues in the CDR3.

CDR3 sequence: CSAEGLGSSGADVNEQFF. The CDR3 DNA is TGCAGTGCGGAGGGGCTAGGATCTAGCGGGGCTGATGTGAATGAGCAGTTCTTC. V usage is TRBV20-1 and J usage is TRBJ2-1; 9 bases are a match to TRBD2. The V gene's germline CDR1 is DFQATT and CDR2 SNEGSKA (reference sequence). This CDR3 is 18 amino acids long. After removal of 6 bases from V and 7 bases from J, the junction contained 22 bases not matched to a gene.

This clonotype showed up just a few times. V and J are TRBV7-2 and TRBJ1-4; maybe TRBD1 (6 bases). CDR1 and CDR2 (germline): SGHTA, FQGNSA. Deletions cut 3 bases from V and 0 bases from J, with 8 bases between. This CDR3 comprises 15 residues. CDR3 bases: TGTGCCAGCAGCTTTCCAGGGGCAACTAATGAAAAACTGTTTTTT. Translation gives CASSFPGATNEKLFF.

V gene TRBV5-1 combines with J gene TRBJ1-6; no definite D call. CDR1 is SGHRS and CDR2 is YFSETQ in the germline V gene. This CDR3 spans 13 amino acids. V was cut by 1 base and J by 7 bases, with 6 bases left in between. DNA of the CDR3: TGCGCCAGCAGCTTGTCAGAAAATTCACCCCTCCACTTT. Translated: CASSLSENSPLHF.

This clonotype was observed a handful of times. The genes are TRBV7-3 and TRBJ2-2, with 7 nucleotides matching TRBD2. V lost 3 bases, J lost 3 bases, and 1 base stayed unmatched. The CDR3 is 14 residues long. Germline assignment: CDR1 SGHTA and CDR2 FQGTGA. Here the CDR3 reads CASSFGGDTGELFF. CDR3 nucleotide sequence: TGTGCCAGCAGCTTTGGGGGGGACACCGGGGAGCTGTTTTTT.

This clonotype has more than one count but fewer than ten. The chain has TRBV30 and TRBJ2-3; no reliable D call. Per germline, CDR1 GTSNPN and CDR2 SVGIG (reference sequence). This CDR3 comprises 14 residues. Trimming stripped 3 bases from V and 0 bases from J, with 10 bases between. CDR3: CAWRLDSSTDTQYF. Written as DNA, the CDR3 is TGTGCCTGGAGGCTAGACTCTAGCACAGATACGCAGTATTTT.